The clone carrying this TCR beta chain turned up a few times. Its specificity is unknown. The source material, RNA transcripts, was used to amplify TCR beta CDR3 regions. First-round RT-PCR targeting the TCR CDR3 was performed with the HTBI primer set. TCRdb fed the multiplex PCR reads into MiXCR, producing one record per CDR3 protein. Here the sample spans 250,000 to 350,000 distinct CDR3 sequences, roughly 22% being singletons. This entry is derived from a study of T cells in Graves' hyperthyroidism and ophthalmopathy. A patient was excluded if there was uncontrolled infection, other autoimmune disease, pregnancy or lactation. PBMCs were sourced from more than 9 ml fresh peripheral blood. The CDR3 is 14 amino acids. Losses at the gene ends were 6 bases for V and 8 bases for J; bases not matched to a gene: 9. Germline V gene data show CDR1 as MDHEN and CDR2 as SYDVKM. Study-level points and caveats: Ophthalmopathy got predicted by the model a median approximately six months before its onset. Among clonotypes expanded in thyroid above 0.001, most were also found in blood.

The source of this sequence is a man between 25 and 39 years old with Graves' ophthalmopathy. Sequenced: blood. The chain carries TRBV28 and TRBJ1-4; 7 nucleotides line up with TRBD1. CDR3 DNA sequence: TGTGCCAGCAGCGTGAGGGGGCTGGAGGAAAAACTGTTTTTT. Its protein product is CASSVRGLEEKLFF. Complete variable domain (other parts from reference TRBV28 and TRBJ1-4): DVKVTQSSRYLVKRTGEKVFLECVQDMDHENMFWYRQDPGLGLRLIYFSYDVKMKEKGDIPEGYSVSREKKERFSLILESASTNQTSMYLCASSVRGLEEKLFFGSGTQLSVL.